This TCR beta chain was identified in a study of regulatory T cells in long-lasting Graves disease. Relying on iRepertoire HTBI primers and Arm-PCR of CDR3 regions, the team built TCR beta libraries. MiXCR, run by TCRdb on the multiplex PCR reads, gives a single entry per CDR3 protein. This sample carries 520,000 or so distinct CDR3 sequences, about 11% of them seen once, and the ten largest clones take over 7%. This clonotype was detected ten times or more. This CDR3 region has 20 residues. V lost 1 base and J lost 1; bases outside the gene matches: 13. Germline CDR1 and CDR2: MNHEY and SMNVEV (reference sequence). Time point denoted: newly diagnosed GD, antithyroid drugs for less than 3 months. PBMC RNA was the source of the TCR library. These data are also associated with another study on T cells in Graves' hyperthyroidism and ophthalmopathy.

The chain couples TRBV27 to TRBJ2-7; 13 nucleotides align to TRBD2. The sequenced sample was peripheral blood mononuclear cells (PBMCs), obtained at new diagnosis, from a patient treated with antithyroid drugs. The sequence derives from a woman aged 25 to 39 with Graves disease. The CDR3 nucleotides read TGTGCCAGCAGTTTATTCGGGACTAGCGGGAAAGGTGCCATTTCCTACGAGCAGTACTTC. The encoded protein is CASSLFGTSGKGAISYEQYF.